The present entry profiles one T cell receptor (beta chain) with its context. The source of the sample is a study of blood T cell repertoires in COVID-19. The wider study: Samples representing acute and convalescent COVID-19 were sourced from the United States, Italy and Spain. T cells, B-cell-depleted T cells, or PBMCs provided the cDNA or gDNA that served as material.

As handled by the study authors: Estimation of nucleated cell counts relied on the amplification of reference gene primers. Some clones are missing from TCRdb's copy, which holds only in-frame ones; the method was immunoSEQ multiplex PCR. V and J calls plus clone size are reproduced from that table; the DNA served to infer D and trimming. The table includes hundreds of thousands of clones, around 83% detected once. Germline-derived CDR1 and CDR2 are SGHAT and FQNNGV. Trimming at V came to 1 base and at J to 7 bases, leaving 9 bases not matched to a gene. The CDR3 covers 16 residues. The study recruited people aged 18 to 89 years across 24 US areas.

Sequences were obtained from PBMCs or T cells enriched from blood (not recorded which). V usage is TRBV11-2 and J usage is TRBJ1-5; 8 bases fit TRBD1. This TCR came from a middle-aged man who had been exposed to COVID-19. CDR3 sequence (DNA): TGTGCCAGCAGCTTAGTCTTAGGGACAGGTCGACAGCCCCAGCATTTT. Amino acid sequence: CASSLVLGTGRQPQHF.